The 11 T cell receptor beta chains reported below all come from one sample, sequenced in a study of blood T cell repertoires in COVID-19. Repertoires were generated with immunoSEQ multiplex PCR, while TCRdb's copy carries only in-frame clones and drops some. There are 120,000 to 150,000 clones in the sample; approximately 82% occur only once, and approximately 16% lies in the top ten. Source material: peripheral blood. These receptors originate from a human donor with acute or convalescent COVID-19. The donor label of this sample is uncertain.

DNA for the CDR3: TGTGCCAGCAGGGACAGCGTGAATGGTGGCTACACCTTC. This codes for CASRDSVNGGYTF. The chain has TRBV6-5 and TRBJ1-2; D perhaps matches TRBD1 (6 bases). V lost 6 bases and J lost 7, with 15 bases in between. The germline V gene encodes CDR1 MNHEY and CDR2 SVGAGI. CDR3 length: 13 amino acids.

This chain uses TRBV4-2 with TRBJ2-3, with 9 bases aligning to TRBD1. The length of the CDR3 is 15 residues. Germline V gene data show CDR1 as LGHNA and CDR2 as YNFKEQ. With V trimmed by 1 base and J by 5 bases, 4 bases remained unmatched. Written as DNA, the CDR3 is TGTGCCAGCAGCCAAGGGGGACAGGGAGGAGATACGCAGTATTTT. It is translated as CASSQGGQGGDTQYF.

V is TRBV18 and J is TRBJ2-5; TRBD2 matches at 7 bases. The V segment lost 6 bases and the J segment 4 bases; nucleotides outside the gene matches: 11. Germline V gene data show CDR1 as KGHSH and CDR2 as LQKENI. The CDR3 totals 15 residues. CDR3 nucleotide sequence: TGTGCCAGCTCCTCCGGGCAGCGGGGAGGAGAGACCCAGTACTTC. The encoded protein is CASSSGQRGGETQYF.

The genes are TRBV19 and TRBJ2-2, with TRBD1 matching 9 bases. CDR1 and CDR2 (germline): LNHDA, SQIVND (reference sequence). The ends lost 6 bases at V and 5 bases at J; junction bases unmatched: 1. The CDR3 is 13 amino acids. CDR3 in DNA: TGTGCCAGTAGGGGACAGGGAACCGGGGAGCTGTTTTTT. Its translation is CASRGQGTGELFF.

The V call is TRBV5-4, the J call TRBJ1-2; D is undetermined. The CDR3 runs 13 residues. V shed 0 bases and J shed 4 bases, with 7 bases lying between them. Germline CDR1 SGHNT, CDR2 YYREEE (reference sequence). The CDR3 DNA is TGTGCCAGCAGCTTGGCCCAGTCCTATGGCTACACCTTC. Translated, it gives CASSLAQSYGYTF. The full variable domain, completed using reference TRBV5-4 and TRBJ1-2, is ETGVTQSPTHLIKTRGQQVTLRCSSQSGHNTVSWYQQALGQGPQFIFQYYREEENGRGNFPPRFSGLQFPNYSSELNVNALELDDSALYLCASSLAQSYGYTFGSGTRLTVV.

The chain uses TRBV5-1 and TRBJ1-3; tentatively, D is TRBD1 (5 bases). Germline lookup yields CDR1 SGHRS and CDR2 YFSETQ. V dropped 5 bases and J dropped 4 bases, with 16 bases sitting between them. There are 15 residues in the CDR3. The CDR3 nucleotides read TGCGCCAGCAGAAGTGGATTGGGGCCCGGAAACACCATATATTTT. Translating gives CASRSGLGPGNTIYF.

This clone appeared a single time. The rearrangement links TRBV3-1 (or the pseudogene TRBV3-2) to TRBJ2-3; 7 bases align to TRBD1. Germline trimming cut 3 bases from V and 4 bases from J; bases unmatched to any gene: 7. The length of the CDR3 is 15 residues. Per the germline V gene, CDR1 is LGHDT and CDR2 is YNNKEL (reference sequence). The CDR3 is CASSHRGSGPDTQYF. CDR3 in DNA: TGTGCCAGCAGCCACAGGGGGTCGGGCCCAGATACGCAGTATTTT.

CDR3: CASSRRSDLSYEQYF. The CDR3 nucleotides read TGTGCCAGCAGCCGGAGGTCAGACTTATCCTACGAGCAGTACTTC. The V gene is TRBV9, the J gene TRBJ2-7, with D possibly being TRBD2 (5 bases). This CDR3 region has 15 residues. V was trimmed by 4 bases and J by 1 base, leaving 15 bases between them. Germline loops: CDR1 SGDLS, CDR2 YYNGEE.

The chain couples TRBV18 to TRBJ1-1; 9 bases map to TRBD1. The J segment lost 5 bases and the V segment lost 4 bases, leaving 8 bases of the junction unmatched. The CDR3 sequence is 15 residues long. CDR1 and CDR2 from the germline V gene are KGHSH and LQKENI. CDR3 sequence: CASSQAQGAGTEAFF. The CDR3 nucleotides read TGTGCCAGCTCACAAGCACAGGGGGCGGGTACTGAAGCTTTCTTT.

This sequence joins TRBV5-1 and TRBJ2-1, with TRBD1 matching over 10 bases. V shed 4 bases, J shed 8 bases, and the junction held 9 bases outside the gene matches. Germline CDR1 reads SGHRS; CDR2 reads YFSETQ. CDR3 length equals 15 residues. The CDR3, as DNA: TGCGCCAGCAGCCCGGACAGGGGGGGAGAGTATGAGCAGTTCTTC. It translates to CASSPDRGGEYEQFF.

The chain recombines TRBV19 with TRBJ1-1, with D possibly TRBD1 on 6 matching bases. There are 13 residues in the CDR3. Germline V gene lookup returns CDR1 LNHDA and CDR2 SQIVND (reference sequence). Trimming took off 5 bases at V and 12 bases at J, with 19 bases between the two ends. CDR3 sequence reads: CASSEGIRGRSFF. CDR3 bases: TGTGCCAGTAGTGAAGGGATAAGGGGGAGATCTTTCTTT.